Shown below are 27 T cell receptor beta chains from a single sample sequenced in a study of shared clonotypes between healthy human individuals. Data came from immunoSEQ multiplex PCR; TCRdb stores just in-frame clones and leaves some out. Here the sample spans 2 million to 2.5 million clones, approximately 95% being singletons. The specimen was naive CD4+ T cells sorted from blood. Subset indicated: CD45RA+ positively selected. These receptors were collected from a man aged 18-30 years in good health.

The chain joins TRBV23-1 to TRBJ2-1; TRBD1 matches at 7 bases. TRBV23-1 has ORF status, its function being uncertain. This CDR3 region has 14 residues. Germline trimming cut 3 bases from V and 4 bases from J; bases unmatched to any gene: 3. DNA for the CDR3: TGCGCCAGCAGTCACGTGACAGGGTACAATGAGCAGTTCTTC. Residues: CASSHVTGYNEQFF.

The chain recombines TRBV6-5 with TRBJ2-5, with 7 bases aligning to TRBD1. CDR3 length equals 13 residues. In germline, CDR1 is MNHEY, CDR2 SVGAGI. V lost 7 bases and J lost 1; bases outside the gene matches: 3. The CDR3 loop reads CASNRGRQETQYF. The CDR3 DNA reads as TGTGCCAGCAATAGGGGGCGCCAAGAGACCCAGTACTTC.

In its sample, this clone was seen once. V usage is TRBV9 and J usage is TRBJ2-7, with D hard to call. The CDR3 is 13 amino acids. Trimming removed 0 bases at V and 7 bases at J, with 11 bases between. CDR1 SGDLS and CDR2 YYNGEE come from the germline V gene. In DNA, the CDR3 is TGTGCCAGCAGCGTAGGGCCAGATGGTGAGCAGTACTTC. The encoded protein is CASSVGPDGEQYF.

In DNA form, the CDR3 reads TGTGCCAGCAGTTTAGGGACAGGGGGCGGGAATTCACCCCTCCACTTT. This sequence encodes CASSLGTGGGNSPLHF. The chain uses TRBV27 and TRBJ1-6, with 12 bases that match TRBD1. With V trimmed by 2 bases and J by 7 bases, 3 bases remained unmatched. The germline V gene has CDR1 MNHEY and CDR2 SMNVEV (reference sequence). The CDR3 runs 16 residues.

This clone was counted a single time. This sequence joins TRBV27 and TRBJ1-5; 8 nucleotides line up with TRBD1. The CDR3 length is 17 residues. Germline-derived CDR1 and CDR2 are MNHEY and SMNVEV (reference sequence). The ends lost 0 bases at V and 7 bases at J; junction bases unmatched: 11. The CDR3 DNA reads as TGTGCCAGCAGTTTATCTTTTCTGGGACAGGCCGGGCAGCCCCAGCATTTT. Translating gives CASSLSFLGQAGQPQHF.

The chain joins TRBV12-5 to TRBJ2-1; 11 positions match TRBD2. Germline values: CDR1 LGHNT, CDR2 FRNRAP. V gave up 2 bases and J gave up 4 bases; unmatched junction bases: 1. The CDR3 runs to 15 residues. CDR3 nucleotide sequence: TGTGCTAGTGGTTTGACTAGCGGGAGTTACAATGAGCAGTTCTTC. Encoded protein: CASGLTSGSYNEQFF.

This clone occurred many times. The V and J genes are TRBV10-3 and TRBJ1-5; D is unresolved. Trimming took off 8 bases at V and 4 bases at J, with 12 bases between the two ends. CDR3 length: 13 amino acids. Germline V gives CDR1 ENHRY, CDR2 SYGVKD. CDR3 amino acids: CAIGEVGNQPQHF. CDR3 in DNA: TGTGCCATCGGGGAAGTTGGGAATCAGCCCCAGCATTTT.

The chain carries TRBV5-1 and TRBJ1-5; no firm D call. The V end was cut by 6 bases, the J end by 0 bases, with 13 bases between. CDR3 size: 15 residues. Germline loops: CDR1 SGHRS, CDR2 YFSETQ. The CDR3 DNA reads as TGCGCCAGCAAAAGCGGCAGCGATAGCAATCAGCCCCAGCATTTT. Protein product: CASKSGSDSNQPQHF.

The J gene is TRBJ1-4, the V gene TRBV4-3; no firm D call. V was trimmed by 7 bases and J by 0 bases, leaving 27 bases between them. The germline CDR1 and CDR2 sequences are LGHNA and YSLEER. This CDR3 is 20 amino acids long. CDR3 in amino acids: CASNEPRGEHHSPTNEKLFF. CDR3 DNA sequence: TGCGCCAGCAATGAACCCCGGGGTGAGCACCATTCCCCAACTAATGAAAAACTGTTTTTT.

The rearrangement links TRBV6-1 to TRBJ1-4, with D tentatively TRBD1 (5 bases). The V gene's germline CDR1 is MNHNS and CDR2 SASEGT. The CDR3 extends over 20 amino acids. The V end was cut by 1 base, the J end by 0 bases, with 21 bases between. Here the CDR3 DNA reads TGTGCCAGCAGTGAAGTCGGGGGACCAGGTTATAGCCCAACTAATGAAAAACTGTTTTTT. Its protein product is CASSEVGGPGYSPTNEKLFF.

V is TRBV18 and J is TRBJ2-7; D could derive from TRBD1 or TRBD2 (5 bases each). V lost 0 bases, J lost 1 base, and 10 bases lay in between. The length of the CDR3 is 15 residues. The germline CDR1 and CDR2 sequences are KGHSH and LQKENI. CDR3 in DNA: TGTGCCAGCTCACCACCGGGGACGCCGTCCTACGAGCAGTACTTC. Amino acid sequence: CASSPPGTPSYEQYF.

J is TRBJ1-2 and V is TRBV6-5, with 9 bases matching TRBD1. From germline, CDR1 is MNHEY and CDR2 SVGAGI. The J segment lost 4 bases and the V segment lost 5 bases, leaving 2 bases of the junction unmatched. The CDR3 runs 13 residues. The CDR3, as DNA: TGTGCCAGCAGTAGACAGGGGGTCTATGGCTACACCTTC. Its protein product is CASSRQGVYGYTF.

Remarks on this clone: This same CDR3 is encoded by further DNA sequences in the sample. This chain links TRBV6-1 with TRBJ1-6; D is ambiguous. The germline V gene encodes CDR1 MNHNS and CDR2 SASEGT. The V end was cut by 6 bases, the J end by 6 bases, with 6 bases between. The CDR3 is 12 residues long. CDR3 region: CASSAGNSPLHF. The CDR3 DNA reads as TGTGCCAGCAGCGCCGGTAATTCACCCCTCCACTTT.

V gene TRBV28 combines with J gene TRBJ2-7, with 15 positions matching TRBD2. The CDR3 spans 17 residues. Losses at the gene ends were 7 bases for V and 2 bases for J; bases not matched to a gene: 9. Germline CDR1 is MDHEN and CDR2 is SYDVKM. CDR3 DNA sequence: TGTGCCAGCATGGGATCCGGGACTAGCGGGGGGCCCTACGAGCAGTACTTC. It specifies CASMGSGTSGGPYEQYF.

This sequence joins TRBV10-3 and TRBJ1-6; TRBD1 agrees at 7 bases. This CDR3 is built from 18 residues. J gave up 4 bases and V 2 bases, and 11 bases lay outside the gene matches. Germline V gene data show CDR1 as ENHRY and CDR2 as SYGVKD. Written as DNA, the CDR3 is TGTGCCATCAGTGAGATTGCTCGAGGGGGCCAATATAATTCACCCCTCCACTTT. Its protein is CAISEIARGGQYNSPLHF.

This chain connects TRBV9 to TRBJ1-1, with 10 bases fitting TRBD1. The CDR3 length is 18 residues. Per the germline V gene, CDR1 is SGDLS and CDR2 is YYNGEE. J was trimmed by 10 bases and V by 3 bases; bases with no gene match: 21. The CDR3 DNA reads as TGTGCCAGCAGCGCAGGTAATCCCCGACAGGGGGCCTATAGGGCAGCTTTCTTT. Translation: CASSAGNPRQGAYRAAFF.

The rearrangement joins TRBV7-3 to TRBJ1-1; D perhaps matches TRBD1 (5 bases). The CDR3 runs 13 residues. Germline CDR1 SGHTA, CDR2 FQGTGA. With 8 bases removed from V and 1 base from J, the gap between germline ends came to 11 bases. The CDR3 DNA reads TGTGCCAGCGGGGCGGGGCCGAACACTGAAGCTTTCTTT. Protein: CASGAGPNTEAFF.

As concerns this clone: Since a much larger clone is just one base distant, this may be a read error. Other DNA variants within this sample encode the same CDR3. The V and J genes are TRBV7-9 and TRBJ1-1; D call uncertain. CDR3 length: 13 amino acids. Germline CDR1 and CDR2: SEHNR and FQNEAQ (reference sequence). CDR3 region: CASSLDLNTEAFF. CDR3 nucleotides: TGTGCCAGCAGTTTAGACCTGAACACTGAAGCTTTCTTT.

The chain joins TRBV19 to TRBJ1-6; perhaps TRBD1 as D (5 bases). The V end lost 6 bases, the J end lost 4 bases, and 16 bases lay between the germline ends. The CDR3 runs 16 residues. CDR1 and CDR2 (germline): LNHDA, SQIVND (reference sequence). The CDR3 spells CASSVGGAIYNSPLHF. In DNA, the CDR3 is TGTGCCAGTAGCGTGGGGGGAGCGATATATAATTCACCCCTCCACTTT.

The rearrangement uses TRBV7-2 and TRBJ1-4, with D tentatively TRBD1 (5 bases). V dropped 5 bases and J dropped 3 bases, with 13 bases sitting between them. The CDR3 spans 15 residues. Germline V gene sequence: CDR1 SGHTA, CDR2 FQGNSA. CDR3 nucleotides: TGTGCCAGCAGCCCATTCGCAGGGCCTAATGAAAAACTGTTTTTT. It yields the protein CASSPFAGPNEKLFF.

The CDR3 DNA reads TGCGCCAGCAGCCAAGATACGGCGGGAGTTTGGAATGAGCAGTTCTTC. Its translation: CASSQDTAGVWNEQFF. The chain recombines TRBV4-3 with TRBJ2-1; 7 bases align to TRBD2. Per germline, CDR1 LGHNA and CDR2 YSLEER. The V segment lost 0 bases and the J segment 7 bases; nucleotides outside the gene matches: 9. The CDR3 has 16 residues.

The chain joins TRBV6-5 to TRBJ2-2, with unresolved D. Trimming pared 7 bases from V and 0 bases from J, leaving 12 bases between. This CDR3 contains 15 residues. Germline CDR1 is MNHEY and CDR2 is SVGAGI. CDR3 DNA sequence: TGTGCCAGCAAGGGATACCCTGCGAACACCGGGGAGCTGTTTTTT. It yields the protein CASKGYPANTGELFF.

The chain couples TRBV7-8 to TRBJ1-5, with unresolved D. This CDR3 is built from 14 residues. Germline loops: CDR1 SGHVS, CDR2 FQNEAQ. V was shortened by 1 base and J by 4 bases, with 8 bases between the two germline ends. CDR3 sequence (DNA): TGTGCCAGCAGCTTAGTCCCCGGGAATCAGCCCCAGCATTTT. Translating gives CASSLVPGNQPQHF.

The rearrangement joins TRBV6-5 to TRBJ1-1; unclear D gene. Trimming removed 7 bases from V and 5 bases from J, with 17 bases in between. Germline V gene lookup returns CDR1 MNHEY and CDR2 SVGAGI. CDR3 length: 14 residues. The CDR3 bases are TGTGCCAGCACCCCGTCTTTGCATCTTACTGAAGCTTTCTTT. This translates into CASTPSLHLTEAFF.

V gene TRBV5-1 combines with J gene TRBJ2-1, with 12 bases lining up with TRBD2. The CDR3 contains 16 residues. CDR1 and CDR2 (germline): SGHRS, YFSETQ. J was trimmed by 7 bases and V by 3 bases; bases with no gene match: 8. CDR3: CASSSTTSGSWNEQFF. The DNA for the CDR3 is TGCGCCAGCAGCTCTACGACTAGCGGGAGTTGGAATGAGCAGTTCTTC.

In this sample, this clone turned up once. J is TRBJ1-3 and V is TRBV5-1, with unresolved D. Per the germline V gene, CDR1 is SGHRS and CDR2 is YFSETQ. Trimming left V 3 bases short and J 0 bases short, with 16 bases between. The CDR3 spans 17 residues. The CDR3 sequence is CASSSSQFAFSGNTIYF. CDR3 DNA sequence: TGCGCCAGCAGCTCCTCCCAATTCGCCTTCTCTGGAAACACCATATATTTT.

This clone was detected a few times. The identical CDR3 is also encoded by other nucleotide sequences in the sample. The chain uses TRBV5-4 and TRBJ2-1, with TRBD2 matching 11 bases. This CDR3 comprises 15 residues. Germline trimming cut 3 bases from V and 5 bases from J; bases unmatched to any gene: 4. Germline assignment: CDR1 SGHNT and CDR2 YYREEE (reference sequence). The CDR3 coding sequence is TGTGCCAGCAGCTCCGGGACTAGCGGCAACAATGAGCAGTTCTTC. It specifies CASSSGTSGNNEQFF.